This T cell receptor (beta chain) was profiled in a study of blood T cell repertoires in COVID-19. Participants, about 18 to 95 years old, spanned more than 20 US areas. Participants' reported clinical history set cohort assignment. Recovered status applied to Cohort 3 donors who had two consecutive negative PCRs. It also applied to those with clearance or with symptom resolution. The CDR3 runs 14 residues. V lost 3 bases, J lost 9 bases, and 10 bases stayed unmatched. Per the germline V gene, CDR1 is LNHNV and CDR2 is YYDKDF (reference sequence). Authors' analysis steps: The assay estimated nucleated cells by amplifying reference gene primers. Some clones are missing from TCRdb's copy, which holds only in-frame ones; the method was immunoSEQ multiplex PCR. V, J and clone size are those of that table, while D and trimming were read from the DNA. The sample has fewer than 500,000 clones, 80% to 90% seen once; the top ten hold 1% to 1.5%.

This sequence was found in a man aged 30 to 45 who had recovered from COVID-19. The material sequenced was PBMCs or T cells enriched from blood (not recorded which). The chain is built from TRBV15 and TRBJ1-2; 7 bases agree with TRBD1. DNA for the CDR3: TGTGCCACCAGCAGGCGACAGGGTGTGATAAGCTACACCTTC. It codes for CATSRRQGVISYTF. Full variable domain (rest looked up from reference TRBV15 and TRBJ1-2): DAMVIQNPRYQVTQFGKPVTLSCSQTLNHNVMYWYQQKSSQAPKLLFHYYDKDFNNEADTPDNFQSRRPNTSFCFLDIRSPGLGDTAMYLCATSRRQGVISYTFGSGTRLTVV.